One and the same sample provided the 32 T cell receptor beta chains below, sequenced in a study of identical twins. TCRdb fed the 5' RACE reads into MiXCR, producing one record per CDR3 protein. Here the sample spans 470,000 or so distinct CDR3 sequences, 20% to 30% being singletons. The same sample was also used in a study of T cells expressing NK-cell markers.

Sequenced material: CD4+ T cells sorted from blood. The source is a woman younger than 30 in good health.

The rearrangement links TRBV9 to TRBJ2-2; no firm D call. Germline V gives CDR1 SGDLS, CDR2 YYNGEE. This CDR3 comprises 15 residues. Between the trimmed V and J ends, which lost 4 bases and 1 base, there was a span of 11 bases. The CDR3 protein is CASSPPPGNTGELFF. The CDR3, as DNA: TGTGCCAGCAGCCCACCACCCGGGAACACCGGGGAGCTGTTTTTT.

This clonotype has only a few counts. This chain joins TRBV19 and TRBJ2-1; 13 positions match TRBD2. V gave up 5 bases and J gave up 1 base; unmatched junction bases: 2. There are 16 residues in the CDR3. Germline V lookup: CDR1 LNHDA, CDR2 SQIVND (reference sequence). The CDR3 DNA reads TGTGCCAGTAGTGTGACTAGCGGGAGGTCCTACAATGAGCAGTTCTTC. Protein sequence: CASSVTSGRSYNEQFF.

This CDR3 reads CASSNRINEQFF. The CDR3 DNA sequence: TGTGCCAGCAGCAACAGAATCAATGAGCAGTTCTTC. J is TRBJ2-1 and V is TRBV7-6; the D is unclear. Per the germline V gene, CDR1 is SGHVS and CDR2 is FNYEAQ. V lost 5 bases, J lost 6 bases, and 8 bases lay in between. This CDR3 region has 12 residues. Complete variable domain (other parts from reference TRBV7-6 and TRBJ2-1): GAGVSQSPRYKVTKRGQDVALRCDPISGHVSLYWYRQALGQGPEFLTYFNYEAQQDKSGLPNDRFSAERPEGSISTLTIQRTEQRDSAMYRCASSNRINEQFFGPGTRLTVL.

This clonotype was observed a handful of times. The chain links TRBV20-1 to TRBJ1-3; D perhaps matches TRBD1 (6 bases). There are 12 residues in the CDR3. V dropped 5 bases and J dropped 8 bases, with 13 bases sitting between them. Per the germline V gene, CDR1 is DFQATT and CDR2 is SNEGSKA (reference sequence). As DNA, the CDR3 is TGCAGTGCTCTCAGGGGTTCTGACACCATATATTTT. Its protein is CSALRGSDTIYF.

Only a few counts were recorded for this clonotype. V gene TRBV20-1 combines with J gene TRBJ1-1, with D perhaps matching TRBD1 (5 bases). The V gene lost 6 bases and the J gene lost 3 bases, with 11 bases spanning the gap. The germline CDR1 and CDR2 sequences are DFQATT and SNEGSKA (reference sequence). This CDR3 comprises 12 residues. This CDR3 reads CSAIGTYTEAFF. The CDR3 nucleotides are TGCAGTGCAATTGGGACCTACACTGAAGCTTTCTTT.

This clonotype was detected a few times. The rearrangement uses TRBV5-1 and TRBJ2-2; D gene unclear. V was cut by 7 bases and J by 4 bases, with 11 bases left in between. The germline V gene encodes CDR1 SGHRS and CDR2 YFSETQ. There are 13 residues in the CDR3. The CDR3 DNA sequence: TGCGCCAGCGGTATAACAGTCACCGGGGAGCTGTTTTTT. Amino acids: CASGITVTGELFF.

This clonotype was recorded many times. V usage is TRBV7-9 and J usage is TRBJ2-3; D not certain. The CDR3 spans 13 residues. Trimming removed 6 bases from V and 1 base from J, with 8 bases in between. Germline lookup yields CDR1 SEHNR and CDR2 FQNEAQ (reference sequence). The CDR3 bases are TGTGCCAGCAGGGCTTCGGGCACAGATACGCAGTATTTT. Translation: CASRASGTDTQYF.

The gene calls are TRBV20-1 and TRBJ2-3; TRBD2 aligns across 9 bases. There are 15 residues in the CDR3. From germline, CDR1 is DFQATT and CDR2 SNEGSKA (reference sequence). V gave up 5 bases and J gave up 0 bases; unmatched junction bases: 6. The CDR3 loop reads CSAGGGRASTDTQYF. The CDR3 nucleotides are TGCAGTGCTGGCGGCGGGAGGGCAAGCACAGATACGCAGTATTTT.

This clonotype was counted ten times or more. The gene calls are TRBV7-8 and TRBJ1-1, with D perhaps TRBD1 (6 bases). Between the trimmed V and J ends, which lost 5 bases and 1 base, there was a span of 8 bases. CDR3 length: 13 residues. CDR1 is SGHVS, CDR2 FQNEAQ, per germline. In DNA form, the CDR3 reads TGTGCCAGCAGCAAACAGGGGAACACTGAAGCTTTCTTT. Its protein product is CASSKQGNTEAFF. The variable domain in full, with the rest retrieved from reference TRBV7-8 and TRBJ1-1, is GAGVSQSPRYKVAKRGQDVALRCDPISGHVSLFWYQQALGQGPEFLTYFQNEAQLDKSGLPSDRFFAERPEGSVSTLKIQRTQQEDSAVYLCASSKQGNTEAFFGQGTRLTVV.

The chain couples TRBV28 to TRBJ2-3, with D perhaps matching TRBD2 (5 bases). CDR1 is MDHEN, CDR2 SYDVKM, per germline. V lost 7 bases and J lost 7, with 21 bases in between. The CDR3 has 15 amino acids. DNA of the CDR3: TGTGCCAGCACCCCCCGGCGTCTAGCCGGGAATACGCAGTATTTT. It is translated as CASTPRRLAGNTQYF. Full variable domain (outside the CDR3, taken from reference TRBV28 and TRBJ2-3): DVKVTQSSRYLVKRTGEKVFLECVQDMDHENMFWYRQDPGLGLRLIYFSYDVKMKEKGDIPEGYSVSREKKERFSLILESASTNQTSMYLCASTPRRLAGNTQYFGPGTRLTVL.

This clonotype was seen repeatedly, ten times or more. The rearrangement uses TRBV29-1 and TRBJ2-1; weak D call: TRBD2 (6 bases). This CDR3 region has 16 residues. With 0 bases removed from V and 0 bases from J, the gap between germline ends came to 12 bases. Germline V lookup: CDR1 SQVTM, CDR2 ANQGSEA. The CDR3 region is CSVEDGSGNSYNEQFF. The CDR3 bases are TGCAGCGTTGAAGATGGTAGCGGAAACTCCTACAATGAGCAGTTCTTC.

J is TRBJ1-2 and V is TRBV5-1; TRBD1 agrees at 7 bases. Germline values: CDR1 SGHRS, CDR2 YFSETQ. Germline trimming cut 1 base from V and 7 bases from J; bases unmatched to any gene: 4. The CDR3 covers 13 residues. The CDR3 coding sequence is TGCGCCAGCAGCTTGAGACAGGGAGGTGGCTACACCTTC. Protein: CASSLRQGGGYTF.

The V gene is TRBV11-2, the J gene TRBJ2-7; the match to TRBD1 covers 7 bases. This CDR3 has 15 residues. Losses at the gene ends were 4 bases for V and 4 bases for J; bases not matched to a gene: 10. Germline V gene lookup returns CDR1 SGHAT and CDR2 FQNNGV. CDR3 residues: CASSSRGGTDYEQYF. The DNA for the CDR3 is TGTGCCAGCAGCTCCCGGGGTGGGACAGATTACGAGCAGTACTTC.

The chain recombines TRBV20-1 with TRBJ1-3, with TRBD1 as a possible D gene (5 bases). The germline V and J ends were trimmed by 6 bases and 5 bases, with 26 bases remaining between them. Germline CDR1 DFQATT, CDR2 SNEGSKA (reference sequence). The CDR3 contains 17 residues. The chain's CDR3 is CSAGRGGGVAGRNTIYF. The CDR3 DNA sequence: TGCAGTGCGGGGAGAGGTGGAGGGGTCGCGGGGAGAAACACCATATATTTT.

The chain uses TRBV6-2 or TRBV6-3 and TRBJ2-2, with 9 positions matching TRBD2. The CDR3 extends over 17 amino acids. CDR1 MNHEY and CDR2 SVGEGT come from the germline V gene. Trimming cost V 5 bases and J 1 base; bases outside gene matches: 8. This CDR3 is CASSRLTSGLNTGELFF. CDR3 DNA: TGTGCCAGCAGTCGCCTTACTAGCGGGTTGAACACCGGGGAGCTGTTTTTT.

There are a few counts of this clonotype. V gene TRBV18 combines with J gene TRBJ1-1; TRBD1 aligns across 7 bases. The CDR3 extends over 16 amino acids. From germline, CDR1 is KGHSH and CDR2 LQKENI. V shed 5 bases, J shed 1 base, and the junction held 10 bases outside the gene matches. The DNA of the CDR3 is TGTGCCAGCTCAAGACAGGGTGGCTGGGAGAACACTGAAGCTTTCTTT. Translation gives CASSRQGGWENTEAFF.

The chain combines TRBV6-1 with TRBJ2-2, with no clear D. The CDR3 consists of 13 residues. The V gene's germline CDR1 is MNHNS and CDR2 SASEGT. V was trimmed by 6 bases and J by 3 bases, leaving 8 bases between them. The DNA for the CDR3 is TGTGCCAGCAGGCCTGGGGACACCGGGGAGCTGTTTTTT. It yields the protein CASRPGDTGELFF.

This clonotype was picked up a small number of times. The V gene is TRBV19, the J gene TRBJ2-3; TRBD2 is a possible D gene (6 bases). Deletions cut 6 bases from V and 5 bases from J, with 21 bases between. There are 16 residues in the CDR3. The germline gives CDR1 LNHDA, CDR2 SQIVND (reference sequence). The CDR3 is CASSVSGGAPVDTQYF. For the CDR3, the DNA is TGTGCCAGTAGCGTATCCGGGGGAGCCCCCGTAGATACGCAGTATTTT.

V usage is TRBV19 and J usage is TRBJ1-6, with D perhaps matching TRBD1 (5 bases). This CDR3 contains 12 residues. CDR1 and CDR2 from the germline V gene are LNHDA and SQIVND (reference sequence). V lost 6 bases and J lost 8, with 8 bases in between. CDR3 nucleotide sequence: TGTGCCAGTAGCCCGACAGATTCACCCCTCCACTTT. Translating it yields CASSPTDSPLHF.

This sequence joins TRBV7-9 and TRBJ2-3; the match to TRBD2 covers 9 bases. J gave up 5 bases and V 2 bases, and 8 bases lay outside the gene matches. The germline CDR1 and CDR2 sequences are SEHNR and FQNEAQ (reference sequence). The CDR3 totals 16 residues. CDR3 protein: CASSLWRGGPEDTQYF. Written as DNA, the CDR3 is TGTGCCAGCAGCTTATGGCGGGGGGGACCCGAAGATACGCAGTATTTT.

In its sample, this clonotype was seen many times. The chain is built from TRBV20-1 and TRBJ2-3, with no clear D. Trimming took off 2 bases at V and 2 bases at J, with 5 bases between the two ends. Germline CDR1 is DFQATT and CDR2 is SNEGSKA (reference sequence). This CDR3 contains 12 residues. The CDR3 reads CSARWSTDTQYF. The CDR3 region has the DNA TGCAGTGCTAGATGGTCCACAGATACGCAGTATTTT.

This clonotype was observed a handful of times. The J gene is TRBJ2-5, the V gene TRBV9; maybe TRBD2 (5 bases). Germline V gene sequence: CDR1 SGDLS, CDR2 YYNGEE. This CDR3 has 14 amino acids. V shed 5 bases and J shed 1 base, with 12 bases lying between them. CDR3 region: CASSKGASQETQYF. CDR3 nucleotide sequence: TGTGCCAGCAGTAAGGGAGCTAGCCAAGAGACCCAGTACTTC.

The CDR3 nucleotides read TGCAGTGCTAAAGGAGCTAGCGGGGCGAGCACAGATACGCAGTATTTT. Translating it yields CSAKGASGASTDTQYF. The V and J genes are TRBV20-1 and TRBJ2-3; TRBD2 matches 9 bases. V dropped 4 bases and J dropped 0; count of bases not matched to a gene: 8. Germline CDR1 and CDR2: DFQATT and SNEGSKA (reference sequence). This CDR3 has 16 amino acids.

This clonotype turned up a few times. V gene TRBV5-1 combines with J gene TRBJ1-2; D might be TRBD1 (5 bases). V shed 0 bases and J shed 6 bases, with 15 bases lying between them. The CDR3 extends over 15 amino acids. The germline gives CDR1 SGHRS, CDR2 YFSETQ. CDR3 nucleotides: TGCGCCAGCAGCTTGGGGCAGGGAGAGGGAAATGGCTACACCTTC. It encodes CASSLGQGEGNGYTF.

The chain uses TRBV3-1 and TRBJ1-5, with D possibly TRBD1 on 5 matching bases. V was trimmed by 0 bases and J by 6 bases, leaving 9 bases between them. The germline V gene encodes CDR1 LGHDT and CDR2 YNNKEL (reference sequence). The CDR3 runs 14 residues. CDR3 region: CASSQDRRAQPQHF. The CDR3, as DNA: TGTGCCAGCAGCCAAGACCGCAGGGCTCAGCCCCAGCATTTT.

This clonotype was observed a handful of times. This sequence joins TRBV4-3 and TRBJ1-4; TRBD1 is a possible D gene (6 bases). CDR1 LGHNA and CDR2 YSLEER come from the germline V gene. The CDR3 spans 15 residues. Trimming removed 3 bases at V and 5 bases at J, with 13 bases between. Here the CDR3 reads CASSQVGQTNEKLFF. As DNA, the CDR3 is TGCGCCAGCAGCCAGGTGGGACAAACCAATGAAAAACTGTTTTTT.

This chain uses TRBV12-3 or TRBV12-4 with TRBJ1-4; D unresolved. This CDR3 comprises 13 residues. Trimming took 1 base from V and 9 from J, leaving 9 bases between them. The CDR3 DNA reads as TGTGCCAGCAGTTTAGGGGCAGACAAAAAACTGTTTTTT. This encodes CASSLGADKKLFF.

This clonotype was seen a handful of times. This chain uses TRBV6-1 with TRBJ1-5, with unresolved D. The CDR3 length is 13 residues. The germline V gene has CDR1 MNHNS and CDR2 SASEGT. V lost 6 bases and J 1 base, leaving 7 bases between the germline ends. The DNA of the CDR3 is TGTGCCAGCAGATTGATGAGCAATCAGCCCCAGCATTTT. It translates to CASRLMSNQPQHF.

V gene TRBV3-1 combines with J gene TRBJ1-1; TRBD1 might be the D (6 bases). Germline loops: CDR1 LGHDT, CDR2 YNNKEL (reference sequence). V shed 1 base and J shed 0 bases, with 12 bases lying between them. This CDR3 spans 16 amino acids. For the CDR3, the DNA is TGTGCCAGCAGCCAAGTAGGGGGAGGGATGAACACTGAAGCTTTCTTT. Translated: CASSQVGGGMNTEAFF.

J is TRBJ2-7 and V is TRBV20-1; 8 nucleotides agree with TRBD2. CDR1 and CDR2 from the germline V gene are DFQATT and SNEGSKA (reference sequence). The CDR3 sequence is 15 residues long. Germline trimming cut 3 bases from V and 4 bases from J; bases unmatched to any gene: 11. The chain's CDR3 is CSASGYSGVGYEQYF. For the CDR3, the DNA is TGCAGTGCTAGCGGGTATAGCGGGGTAGGATACGAGCAGTACTTC.

The chain links TRBV6-1 to TRBJ1-5; TRBD1 matches 12 bases. CDR3 size: 15 residues. The V gene's germline CDR1 is MNHNS and CDR2 SASEGT. V lost 4 bases, J lost 7 bases, and 5 bases stayed unmatched. The CDR3 region is CASSVGQGARQPQHF. The CDR3 nucleotides read TGTGCCAGCAGTGTGGGACAGGGGGCGCGGCAGCCCCAGCATTTT.

This clonotype was counted only a few times. The chain combines TRBV9 with TRBJ2-5, with 7 bases that match TRBD2. Germline V gene data show CDR1 as SGDLS and CDR2 as YYNGEE. V shed 3 bases, J shed 4 bases, and the junction held 9 bases outside the gene matches. The CDR3 is made up of 15 amino acids. This chain's CDR3 is CASSGPWGGVETQYF. Written as DNA, the CDR3 is TGTGCCAGCAGCGGTCCCTGGGGGGGAGTAGAGACCCAGTACTTC.